A selection of T cell receptor beta chains follows, all from one sample in a study of cytotoxic CD8 clonotypes in ibrutinib-treated CLL. Profiled with immunoSEQ multiplex PCR; TCRdb holds only in-frame clones, not every one. The table lists about 120,000 clones, approximately 83% of them singletons. The sample consisted of PBMCs, taken after 24 months of ibrutinib treatment. The receptors stem from a human donor with chronic lymphocytic leukemia. Each CDR3 is given with its conserved first and last residue.

TRBJ1-1,TRBV7-3,CASSLRQGEAFF
TRBJ2-7,TRBV7-3,CASSLLAGYTYEQYF
TRBJ2-4,TRBV15,CATSGGDRAKNIQYF
TRBJ1-2,TRBV6-6,CASSYPQGYGYTF
TRBJ2-3,TRBV9,CASSVQGTDTQYF
TRBJ2-1,TRBV7-7,CASSLGASGSSYNEQFF
TRBJ2-3,TRBV5-4,CASSSSFRTDTQYF
TRBJ2-7,TRBV9,CASSVERGEQYF
TRBJ2-1,TRBV2,CASRALAGGQSEQFF
TRBJ2-1,TRBV28,CASSFRGIIFNEQFF
TRBJ1-4,TRBV7-6,CASSLASLGTNREKLFF
TRBJ2-5,TRBV28,CASSSPRSGNSQETQYF
TRBJ2-5,TRBV7-3,CASSFDRTGGRETQYF
TRBJ2-3,TRBV7-3,CASSLIPASGGTDTQYF
TRBJ2-7,TRBV10-3,CAISGTSGRPYEQYF
TRBJ1-1,TRBV19,CASKIGRKRGTEAFF
TRBJ1-2,TRBV5-1,CASNVGNNYGYTF
TRBJ2-3,TRBV7-3,CASSPRSTQYF
TRBJ1-4,TRBV28,CASTDSTNEKLFF
TRBJ2-3,TRBV28,CASSPRLAGVTDTQYF
TRBJ2-5,TRBV2,CASSEQGTGKETQYF
TRBJ1-3,TRBV6-5,CASSYTVLSSGNTIYF
TRBJ1-3,TRBV6-5,CASTSQVPGNTIYF
TRBJ1-5,TRBV10-3,CAISQQGPENQPQHF
TRBJ2-3,TRBV14,CASSQRSTDTQYF
TRBJ2-5,TRBV9,CASSPRGQKETQYF
TRBJ2-1,TRBV6-6,CASSGPDNEQFF
TRBJ1-2,TRBV7-2,CASSPRAGRGGGRYTF
TRBJ1-3,TRBV5-1,CASSLGTASGNTIYF
TRBJ2-7,TRBV9,CASSDRDRGPSYEQYF
TRBJ2-3,TRBV7-2,CASTKGQAEDTQYF
TRBJ2-3,TRBV5-6,CASSFRDTQYF
TRBJ2-5,TRBV4-1,CASSQGWGQETQYF
TRBJ2-1,TRBV9,CASSVGQGPYNEQFF
TRBJ2-2,TRBV5-1,CASSLQGQTTGELFF
TRBJ1-2,TRBV5-5,CASSPDGTGNLNYGYTF
TRBJ2-1,TRBV4-3,CASSQARAGTNEQFF
TRBJ2-1,TRBV10-3,CAISGPGQGRNEQFF
TRBJ2-1,TRBV7-3,CASSQRLAGGNEQFF
TRBJ2-5,TRBV4-3,CASSQDFTGLETQYF